This T cell receptor beta chain was sequenced during a study of blood T cell repertoires in COVID-19. About the research overall: Italy, Spain and the United States were the sources of the convalescent and acute COVID-19 samples. Nucleic acid was either cDNA or gDNA, and it came from T cells, B-cell-depleted T cells, or PBMCs.

TCRdb keeps only in-frame clones here, not all; method: immunoSEQ multiplex PCR. The sample includes about 250,000 clones, 70% to 75% seen only once; the top ten take 3.3%. The count of this clone is one. Trimming cost V 6 bases and J 7 bases; bases outside gene matches: 9. The V gene's germline CDR1 is LNHDA and CDR2 SQIVND (reference sequence). The CDR3 is made up of 15 amino acids. V gene TRBV19 combines with J gene TRBJ1-2; 12 bases line up with TRBD1. Source material: peripheral blood. This TCR came from a woman aged 80 or older with acute or convalescent COVID-19. The CDR3 bases are TGTGCCAGTAGCGGGAAAGGGGACAGGGGGCTTGGCTACACCTTC. This translates into CASSGKGDRGLGYTF.